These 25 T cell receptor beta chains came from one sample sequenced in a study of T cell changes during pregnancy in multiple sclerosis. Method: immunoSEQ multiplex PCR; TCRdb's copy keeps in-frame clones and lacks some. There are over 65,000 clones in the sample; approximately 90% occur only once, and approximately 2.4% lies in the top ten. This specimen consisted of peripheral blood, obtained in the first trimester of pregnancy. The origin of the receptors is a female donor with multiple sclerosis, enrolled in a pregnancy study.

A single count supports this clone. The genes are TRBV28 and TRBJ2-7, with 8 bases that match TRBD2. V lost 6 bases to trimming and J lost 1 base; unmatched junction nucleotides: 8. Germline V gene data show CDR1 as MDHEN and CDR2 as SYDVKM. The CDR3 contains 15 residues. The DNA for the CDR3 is TGTGCCAGCAGCTCAATAGCGGGGCTTTCCTACGAGCAGTACTTC. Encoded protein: CASSSIAGLSYEQYF.

CDR3 loop: CASSVGLLGSDTQYF. The CDR3 nucleotides read TGTGCCAGCAGTGTTGGACTTTTGGGCTCAGATACGCAGTATTTT. The chain couples TRBV2 to TRBJ2-3, with D perhaps TRBD2 (5 bases). V lost 4 bases and J lost 4, with 15 bases in between. There are 15 residues in the CDR3. Per germline, CDR1 SNHLY and CDR2 FYNNEI.

CDR3 residues: CASTLGGIGEKLFF. CDR3 nucleotides: TGTGCCAGCACCCTTGGAGGGATAGGGGAAAAACTGTTTTTT. The genes are TRBV7-3 and TRBJ1-4; the D is unclear. In germline, CDR1 is SGHTA, CDR2 FQGTGA. The CDR3 consists of 14 residues. Trimming removed 7 bases at V and 8 bases at J, with 17 bases between. The whole variable domain, remainder taken from reference TRBV7-3 and TRBJ1-4, is GAGVSQTPSNKVTEKGKYVELRCDPISGHTALYWYRQSLGQGPEFLIYFQGTGAADDSGLPNDRFFAVRPEGSVSTLKIQRTERGDSAVYLCASTLGGIGEKLFFGSGTQLSVL.

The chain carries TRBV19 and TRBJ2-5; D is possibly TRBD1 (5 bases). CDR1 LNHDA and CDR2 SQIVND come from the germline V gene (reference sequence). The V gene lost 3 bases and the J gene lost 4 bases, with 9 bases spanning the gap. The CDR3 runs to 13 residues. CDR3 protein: CASSIREGETQYF. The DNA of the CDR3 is TGTGCCAGTAGTATCAGGGAAGGAGAGACCCAGTACTTC.

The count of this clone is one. CDR3 DNA: TGTGCCAGCAGTCCCAATGACCGCGCAGGGCCCCAGCATTTT. Encoded protein: CASSPNDRAGPQHF. V and J are TRBV28 and TRBJ1-5; D gene uncertain. The V end lost 5 bases, the J end lost 9 bases, and 17 bases lay between the germline ends. The CDR3 runs to 14 residues. CDR1 and CDR2 from the germline V gene are MDHEN and SYDVKM.

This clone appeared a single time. Written as DNA, the CDR3 is TGTGCCAGCAGTGGGGCTGTAGAGTATTTT. Translating it yields CASSGAVEYF. The genes are TRBV5-4 and TRBJ2-3; D perhaps matches TRBD1 (5 bases). The V gene lost 5 bases and the J gene lost 13 bases, with 11 bases spanning the gap. The CDR3 has 10 residues. Germline CDR1 is SGHNT and CDR2 is YYREEE (reference sequence).

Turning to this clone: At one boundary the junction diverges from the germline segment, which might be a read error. CDR3 in amino acids: CASSLVREGGLYTEQFF. CDR3 DNA sequence: TGTGCCAGCAGTTTAGTCCGGGAAGGCGGGCTGTACACTGAGCAGTTCTTC. J is TRBJ2-1 and V is TRBV28; maybe TRBD2 (5 bases). CDR1 is MDHEN, CDR2 SYDVKM, per germline. This CDR3 comprises 17 residues.

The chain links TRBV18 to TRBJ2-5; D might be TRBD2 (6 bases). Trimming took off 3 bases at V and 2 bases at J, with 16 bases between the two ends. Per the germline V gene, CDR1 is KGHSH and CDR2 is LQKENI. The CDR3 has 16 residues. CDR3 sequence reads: CASSPPAMGGQETQYF. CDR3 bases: TGTGCCAGCTCACCCCCGGCAATGGGGGGACAAGAGACCCAGTACTTC.

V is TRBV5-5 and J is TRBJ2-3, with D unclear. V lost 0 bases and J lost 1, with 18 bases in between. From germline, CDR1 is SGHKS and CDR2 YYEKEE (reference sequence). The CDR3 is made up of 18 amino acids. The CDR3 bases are TGTGCCAGCAGCTTGGAGTGGCCCAGCCTAGGCGGCACAGATACGCAGTATTTT. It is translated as CASSLEWPSLGGTDTQYF. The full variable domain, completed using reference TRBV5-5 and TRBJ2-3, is DAGVTQSPTHLIKTRGQQVTLRCSPISGHKSVSWYQQVLGQGPQFIFQYYEKEERGRGNFPDRFSARQFPNYSSELNVNALLLGDSALYLCASSLEWPSLGGTDTQYFGPGTRLTVL.

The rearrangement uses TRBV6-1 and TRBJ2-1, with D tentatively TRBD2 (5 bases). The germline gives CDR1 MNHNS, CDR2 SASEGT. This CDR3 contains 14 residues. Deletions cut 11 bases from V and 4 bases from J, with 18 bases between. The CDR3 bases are TGTGCCGGTAGCGAGTCGTTAGATTACAATGAGCAGTTCTTC. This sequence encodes CAGSESLDYNEQFF.

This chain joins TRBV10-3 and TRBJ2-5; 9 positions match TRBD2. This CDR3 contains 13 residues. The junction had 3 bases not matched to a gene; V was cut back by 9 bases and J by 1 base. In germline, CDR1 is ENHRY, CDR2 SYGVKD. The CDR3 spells CAIQRGAQETQYF. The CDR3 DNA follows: TGTGCCATACAGCGGGGGGCCCAAGAGACCCAGTACTTC.

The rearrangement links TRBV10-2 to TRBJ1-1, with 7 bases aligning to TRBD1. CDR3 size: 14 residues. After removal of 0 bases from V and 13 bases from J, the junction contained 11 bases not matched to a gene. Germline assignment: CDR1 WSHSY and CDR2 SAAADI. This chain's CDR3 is CASSESLRGQWIFF. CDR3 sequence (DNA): TGCGCCAGCAGTGAGTCTTTGCGGGGACAGTGGATTTTCTTT.

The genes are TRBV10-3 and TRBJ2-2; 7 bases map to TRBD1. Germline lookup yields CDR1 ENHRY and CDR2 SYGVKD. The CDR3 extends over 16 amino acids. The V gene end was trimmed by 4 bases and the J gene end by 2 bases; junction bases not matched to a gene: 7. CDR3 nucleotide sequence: TGTGCCATCAGTGCCACTGGACAGGAAAACACCGGGGAGCTGTTTTTT. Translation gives CAISATGQENTGELFF.

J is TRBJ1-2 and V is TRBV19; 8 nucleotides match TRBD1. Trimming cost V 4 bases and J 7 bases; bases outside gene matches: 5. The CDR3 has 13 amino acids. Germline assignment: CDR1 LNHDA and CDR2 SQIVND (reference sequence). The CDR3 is CASSTGGRSGYTF. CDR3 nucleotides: TGTGCCAGTAGTACAGGGGGCAGGTCTGGCTACACCTTC.

The CDR3 spells CASTPGIGGDGYTF. CDR3 bases: TGTGCCAGCACCCCGGGGATAGGGGGAGATGGCTACACCTTC. The chain links TRBV7-2 to TRBJ1-2, with a weak D call TRBD1 (6 bases). The V gene's germline CDR1 is SGHTA and CDR2 FQGNSA. The V end lost 7 bases, the J end lost 6 bases, and 18 bases lay between the germline ends. This CDR3 contains 14 residues.

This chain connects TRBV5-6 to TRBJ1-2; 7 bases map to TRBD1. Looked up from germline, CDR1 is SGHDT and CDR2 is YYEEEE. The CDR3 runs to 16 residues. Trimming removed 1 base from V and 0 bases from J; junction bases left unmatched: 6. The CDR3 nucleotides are TGTGCCAGCAGCTTGAACAGGGGTATTACTAACTATGGCTACACCTTC. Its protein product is CASSLNRGITNYGYTF.

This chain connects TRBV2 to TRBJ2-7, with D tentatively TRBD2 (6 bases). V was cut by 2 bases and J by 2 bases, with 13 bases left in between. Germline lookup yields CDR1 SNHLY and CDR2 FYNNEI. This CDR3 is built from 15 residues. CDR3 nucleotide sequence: TGTGCCAGCAGTGAAAGGAGGGTTCCAACCTACGAGCAGTACTTC. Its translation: CASSERRVPTYEQYF.

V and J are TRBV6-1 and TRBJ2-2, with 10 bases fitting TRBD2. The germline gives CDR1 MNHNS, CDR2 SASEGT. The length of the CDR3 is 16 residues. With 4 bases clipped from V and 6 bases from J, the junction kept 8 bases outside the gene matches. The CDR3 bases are TGTGCCAGCAGTGGTCGCAGCGGGAGGGGGGCCGGGGAGCTGTTTTTT. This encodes CASSGRSGRGAGELFF.

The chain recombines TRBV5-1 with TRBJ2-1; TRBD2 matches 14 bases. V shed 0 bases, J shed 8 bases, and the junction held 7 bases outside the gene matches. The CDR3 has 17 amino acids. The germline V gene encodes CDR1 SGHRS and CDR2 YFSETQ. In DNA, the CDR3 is TGCGCCAGCAGCTTGGCCGGGACTAGCGGGAGTACGGATGAGCAGTTCTTC. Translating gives CASSLAGTSGSTDEQFF.

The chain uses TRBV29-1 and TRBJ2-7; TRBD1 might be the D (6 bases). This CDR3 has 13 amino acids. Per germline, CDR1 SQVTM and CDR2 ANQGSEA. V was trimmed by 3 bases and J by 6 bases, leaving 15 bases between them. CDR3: CSVEAQGSFEQYF. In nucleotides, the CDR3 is TGCAGCGTTGAGGCACAGGGATCGTTCGAGCAGTACTTC.

This CDR3 reads CASSPGGREAEQFF. The DNA of the CDR3 is TGTGCCAGCAGCCCGGGGGGGCGGGAGGCTGAGCAGTTCTTC. V usage is TRBV11-3 and J usage is TRBJ2-1; TRBD2 agrees at 8 bases. The trim removed 5 bases at V and 9 bases at J, leaving 9 bases unmatched. Looked up from germline, CDR1 is SGHNT and CDR2 is YENEEA. The CDR3 contains 14 residues.

CDR3 nucleotides: TGTGCCAGCAGCCCGGGACAGGGAATTTTCAATGAGCAGTTCTTC. Translating it yields CASSPGQGIFNEQFF. V gene TRBV7-9 combines with J gene TRBJ2-1; TRBD1 matches 9 bases. The CDR3 sequence is 15 residues long. Germline CDR1 SEHNR, CDR2 FQNEAQ (reference sequence). Trimming at V came to 5 bases and at J to 6 bases, leaving 8 bases not matched to a gene.

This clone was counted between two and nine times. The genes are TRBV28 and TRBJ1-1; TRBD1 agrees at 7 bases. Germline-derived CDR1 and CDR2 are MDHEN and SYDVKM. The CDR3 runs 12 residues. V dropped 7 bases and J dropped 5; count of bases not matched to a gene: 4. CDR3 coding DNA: TGTGCCAGCACTCCAGGGGGAACTGAAGCTTTCTTT. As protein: CASTPGGTEAFF. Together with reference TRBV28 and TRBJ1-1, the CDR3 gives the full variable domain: DVKVTQSSRYLVKRTGEKVFLECVQDMDHENMFWYRQDPGLGLRLIYFSYDVKMKEKGDIPEGYSVSREKKERFSLILESASTNQTSMYLCASTPGGTEAFFGQGTRLTVV.

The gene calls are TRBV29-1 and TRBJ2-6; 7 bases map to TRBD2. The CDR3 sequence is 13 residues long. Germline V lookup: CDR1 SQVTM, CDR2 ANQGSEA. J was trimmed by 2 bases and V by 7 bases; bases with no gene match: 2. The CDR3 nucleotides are TGCAGCGCGGCGGGGGCTGGGGCCAACGTCCTGACTTTC. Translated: CSAAGAGANVLTF.

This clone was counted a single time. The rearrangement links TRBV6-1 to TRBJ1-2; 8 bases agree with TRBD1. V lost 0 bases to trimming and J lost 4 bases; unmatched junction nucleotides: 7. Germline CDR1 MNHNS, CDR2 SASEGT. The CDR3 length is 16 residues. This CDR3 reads CASSEARGQGSYGYTF. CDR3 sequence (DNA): TGTGCCAGCAGTGAAGCCAGAGGACAGGGTTCCTATGGCTACACCTTC.